The rows below give T cell receptor beta chains drawn from one sample of a study of CD8+CD57+ T cells in acquired aplastic anemia. TCRdb ran MiXCR on the reads and lists one entry per CDR3 protein. The sample consists of 160,000 or so distinct CDR3 sequences, 45% to 55% of them appearing once. Material for sequencing was sorted CD4+, CD8+, or CD8+CD57+ T cells (not recorded which) from PBMCs. The receptors stem from a human donor with aplastic anemia. Each CDR3 is given with its conserved first and last residue. The order of the fields is J gene, clone size, D gene, V gene, CDR3 protein, CDR3 DNA. D genes are given only for firm matches. Clone size, where shown, is once, few, many, or a class for clones that have expanded.

TRBJ2-7	.	.	TRBV12-3/TRBV12-4	CASSPRRGEQYF	TGTGCCAGCTCCCCGCGTCGGGGAGAGCAGTACTTC
TRBJ1-1	.	TRBD1	TRBV20-1	CSASRTGEAFF	TGCAGTGCTAGTAGGACAGGGGAAGCTTTCTTT
TRBJ1-6	many	.	TRBV19	CASSGGLYNSPLHF	TGTGCCAGTAGTGGGGGTCTCTATAATTCACCCCTCCACTTT
TRBJ2-1	.	.	TRBV10-3	CAISEANYNEQFF	TGTGCCATCAGTGAGGCTAACTACAATGAGCAGTTCTTC
TRBJ2-7	.	.	TRBV15	CATSRGGGGAYEQYF	TGTGCCACCAGCAGAGGTGGGGGTGGTGCCTACGAGCAGTACTTC
TRBJ1-2	medium-sized	.	TRBV9	CASSVQDDNYGYTF	TGTGCCAGCAGCGTTCAGGATGACAACTATGGCTACACCTTC
TRBJ2-5	many	.	TRBV20-1	CSARDPSGQQETQYF	TGCAGTGCTAGAGATCCCAGCGGACAACAAGAGACCCAGTACTTC
TRBJ1-2	.	.	TRBV24-1	CATSDLGGYGYTF	TGTGCCACCAGTGATTTGGGTGGCTATGGCTACACCTTC
TRBJ1-1	once	.	TRBV7-9	CASNEQGAEAFF	TGTGCCAGCAACGAACAGGGTGCTGAAGCTTTCTTT
TRBJ2-3	many	TRBD2	TRBV15	CATRMGLVIATDTQYF	TGTGCCACCAGGATGGGACTAGTTATCGCCACAGATACGCAGTATTTT
TRBJ2-5	.	TRBD2	TRBV25-1	CASSVAGREETQYF	TGTGCCAGCAGTGTGGCAGGGAGGGAGGAGACCCAGTACTTC
TRBJ2-7	.	TRBD1	TRBV7-8	CASSSQGAISYEQYF	TGTGCCAGCAGCTCTCAGGGGGCTATCTCCTACGAGCAGTACTTC
TRBJ2-1	.	TRBD2	TRBV24-1	CATSDSSGGYNEQFF	TGTGCCACCAGTGATTCTAGCGGGGGCTACAATGAGCAGTTCTTC
TRBJ1-1	.	TRBD1	TRBV10-3	CAISDPDRGNTEAFF	TGTGCCATCAGTGACCCGGACAGGGGTAACACTGAAGCTTTCTTT
TRBJ2-1	many	.	TRBV5-5	CASSPGLAPTDNEQFF	TGTGCCAGCAGCCCTGGGCTAGCGCCCACTGACAATGAGCAGTTCTTC
TRBJ2-7	many	.	TRBV11-2	CASSLVPTHEQYF	TGTGCCAGCAGCTTAGTCCCCACCCACGAGCAGTACTTC
TRBJ2-7	many	TRBD1	TRBV20-1	CSARDPGTGTFEQYF	TGCAGTGCTAGAGATCCTGGGACAGGGACTTTCGAGCAGTACTTC
TRBJ2-7	.	TRBD2	TRBV20-1	CSALAGSSYEQYF	TGCAGTGCCCTAGCGGGATCCTCCTACGAGCAGTACTTC
TRBJ2-3	few	TRBD2	TRBV3-1	CASSHAGLRETDTQYF	TGTGCCAGCAGCCATGCGGGACTAAGGGAAACAGATACGCAGTATTTT
TRBJ2-1	.	TRBD2	TRBV20-1	CSARLPRGDYNEQFF	TGCAGTGCCCGACTACCGCGGGGGGACTACAATGAGCAGTTCTTC
TRBJ2-2	few	.	TRBV2	CASSALPVGLGELFF	TGTGCCAGCAGCGCCCTTCCCGTTGGGCTCGGGGAGCTGTTTTTT
TRBJ2-7	many	TRBD2	TRBV5-6	CASSYGRAYEQYF	TGTGCCAGCAGCTACGGGAGGGCCTACGAGCAGTACTTC
TRBJ1-1	.	.	TRBV24-1	CATSGESNTEAFF	TGTGCCACCAGTGGGGAAAGTAACACTGAAGCTTTCTTT
TRBJ1-6	.	.	TRBV20-1	CSPRHPPHNSPLHF	TGCAGTCCAAGACACCCGCCCCATAATTCACCCCTCCACTTT
TRBJ2-3	.	TRBD2	TRBV20-1	CSAQPSGPRADTQYF	TGCAGTGCTCAGCCTAGCGGGCCCCGAGCAGATACGCAGTATTTT
TRBJ2-4	.	TRBD1	TRBV6-1	CASSETTGGVYF	TGTGCCAGCAGTGAAACAACAGGGGGCGTGTACTTC
TRBJ2-1	.	TRBD2	TRBV9	CASSAPLTSGRGCNEQFF	TGTGCCAGCAGCGCACCCCTGACTAGCGGGAGGGGCTGCAATGAGCAGTTCTTC
TRBJ1-2	.	.	TRBV20-1	CSAKHPERVYGYTF	TGCAGTGCTAAGCACCCCGAGAGGGTCTATGGCTACACCTTC
TRBJ2-7	few	.	TRBV10-3	CAISDTRPEQYF	TGTGCCATCAGTGACACTAGACCCGAGCAGTACTTC
TRBJ1-6	.	TRBD1	TRBV12-3/TRBV12-4	CASSFTGDNSPLHF	TGTGCCAGCAGCTTTACAGGGGATAATTCACCCCTCCACTTT
TRBJ1-4	many	.	TRBV7-2	CASSSSGGSNEKLFF	TGTGCCAGCAGCTCCTCTGGGGGGTCTAATGAAAAACTGTTTTTT
TRBJ2-7	.	.	TRBV19	CASSIDPGTSYEQYF	TGTGCCAGTAGTATAGATCCCGGGACTTCCTACGAGCAGTACTTC
TRBJ2-1	.	TRBD2	TRBV10-3	CAIKGTSSYNEQFF	TGTGCCATCAAAGGGACTAGCTCCTACAATGAGCAGTTCTTC
TRBJ1-1	.	.	TRBV20-1	CSARLARRPFF	TGCAGTGCTAGATTGGCCCGAAGGCCTTTCTTT
TRBJ1-1	many	TRBD1	TRBV6-5	CASFPPGQSTEAFF	TGTGCCAGCTTCCCCCCGGGACAGTCCACTGAAGCTTTCTTT
TRBJ1-1	.	TRBD1	TRBV29-1	CSVGQGAEAFF	TGCAGCGTTGGACAGGGGGCTGAAGCTTTCTTT
TRBJ1-1	many	TRBD1	TRBV4-1	CASSQVTGALNTEAFF	TGCGCCAGCAGCCAAGTCACAGGGGCGCTGAACACTGAAGCTTTCTTT
TRBJ2-1	few	.	TRBV7-9	CASSLIAGNEQFF	TGTGCCAGCAGCTTGATCGCAGGCAATGAGCAGTTCTTC
TRBJ2-1	.	TRBD2	TRBV10-1	CAIKASGPYNEQFF	TGTGCCATCAAGGCTAGCGGCCCCTACAATGAGCAGTTCTTC
TRBJ1-6	.	.	TRBV6-1	CASSQTGMNSPLHF	TGTGCCAGCAGCCAGACTGGGATGAATTCACCCCTCCACTTT
TRBJ2-2	.	TRBD1	TRBV20-1	CSALTGTGELFF	TGCAGTGCTTTGACAGGGACCGGGGAGCTGTTTTTT
TRBJ2-7	many	.	TRBV5-5	CASSSTPLLRVDEQYF	TGTGCCAGCAGCTCCACCCCCTTGCTCAGGGTCGACGAGCAGTACTTC
TRBJ2-3	.	TRBD1	TRBV20-1	CSTGTDGTDTQYF	TGCAGCACCGGGACAGACGGAACAGATACGCAGTATTTT
TRBJ1-1	.	.	TRBV7-2	CASSPQDGTEAFF	TGTGCCAGCTCACCACAGGATGGGACTGAAGCTTTCTTT
TRBJ2-7	.	TRBD2	TRBV3-1	CASSQPSGGSCEQYF	TGTGCCAGCAGCCAACCAAGCGGGGGCTCCTGCGAGCAGTACTTC
TRBJ1-5	many	TRBD1	TRBV20-1	CSVAQGAGQPQHF	TGCAGTGTCGCTCAGGGGGCAGGTCAGCCCCAGCATTTT